This T cell receptor (beta chain) is from a study of T cell responses to AZD1222 COVID-19 vaccine. Generated by immunoSEQ multiplex PCR, the TCRdb table keeps only in-frame clones and is missing some. The data contain more than 85,000 clones, 80% to 90% of them singletons. Germline V gene sequence: CDR1 SGHKS, CDR2 YYEKEE (reference sequence). The CDR3 runs 15 residues. V was pared by 0 bases and J by 5 bases, with 14 bases between. Study-level points and caveats: The repertoires were collected only after the peak T cell response. The study found Spike-specific TCR breadth and depth rose after two AZD1222 doses. As reported, nearly half of all spike-specific TCRs target variant regions that are unmutated. Donors, mostly white British, included more females; clonal diversity was possibly underestimated.

This clone was counted a single time. Its antigen is not identified. This receptor was obtained from an adult who received the AZD1222 COVID-19 vaccine. The sample was peripheral blood, taken 28 days after the second AZD1222 dose. The chain joins TRBV5-5 to TRBJ1-2, with D uncertain. The CDR3, as DNA: TGTGCCAGCAGCTTGGCCACCTCAAACTCATATGGCTACACCTTC. This codes for CASSLATSNSYGYTF. Looking up the rest from reference TRBV5-5 and TRBJ1-2 gives the full variable domain: DAGVTQSPTHLIKTRGQQVTLRCSPISGHKSVSWYQQVLGQGPQFIFQYYEKEERGRGNFPDRFSARQFPNYSSELNVNALLLGDSALYLCASSLATSNSYGYTFGSGTRLTVV.